This T cell receptor beta chain was documented in a study of shared clonotypes between healthy human individuals. Regarding the study as a whole: In the sorted subsets, rarefaction showed sequencing was incomplete despite large depth. In contrast to clonotypes shared by all four donors, non-shared clonotypes had lower generation probabilities.

Sorted-subset replicate PCR reactions contained about 200 ng DNA, corresponding to tens of thousands of T cell genomes. The table came from immunoSEQ multiplex PCR; TCRdb's copy has only in-frame clones and leaves some out. Counted here are under 300,000 clones, 50% to 75% occurring once; the ten biggest clones make up over 8.5%. This clone was counted at least ten times. Its antigen is unknown. This CDR3 region has 14 residues. The germline CDR1 and CDR2 sequences are SGHRS and YFSETQ. V was shortened by 6 bases and J by 1 base, with 13 bases between the two germline ends. This sequence was found in a man aged 30 to 45 in good health. The V call is TRBV5-1, the J call TRBJ2-5; a weak D match, TRBD2 (6 bases). Sequencing was done on a sample of memory CD4+ T cells sorted from blood. The subset is: CD45RA-negative fraction. CDR3 sequence (DNA): TGCGCCAGCACCCTCTCGGGGGTCCAAGAGACCCAGTACTTC. Translation gives CASTLSGVQETQYF.